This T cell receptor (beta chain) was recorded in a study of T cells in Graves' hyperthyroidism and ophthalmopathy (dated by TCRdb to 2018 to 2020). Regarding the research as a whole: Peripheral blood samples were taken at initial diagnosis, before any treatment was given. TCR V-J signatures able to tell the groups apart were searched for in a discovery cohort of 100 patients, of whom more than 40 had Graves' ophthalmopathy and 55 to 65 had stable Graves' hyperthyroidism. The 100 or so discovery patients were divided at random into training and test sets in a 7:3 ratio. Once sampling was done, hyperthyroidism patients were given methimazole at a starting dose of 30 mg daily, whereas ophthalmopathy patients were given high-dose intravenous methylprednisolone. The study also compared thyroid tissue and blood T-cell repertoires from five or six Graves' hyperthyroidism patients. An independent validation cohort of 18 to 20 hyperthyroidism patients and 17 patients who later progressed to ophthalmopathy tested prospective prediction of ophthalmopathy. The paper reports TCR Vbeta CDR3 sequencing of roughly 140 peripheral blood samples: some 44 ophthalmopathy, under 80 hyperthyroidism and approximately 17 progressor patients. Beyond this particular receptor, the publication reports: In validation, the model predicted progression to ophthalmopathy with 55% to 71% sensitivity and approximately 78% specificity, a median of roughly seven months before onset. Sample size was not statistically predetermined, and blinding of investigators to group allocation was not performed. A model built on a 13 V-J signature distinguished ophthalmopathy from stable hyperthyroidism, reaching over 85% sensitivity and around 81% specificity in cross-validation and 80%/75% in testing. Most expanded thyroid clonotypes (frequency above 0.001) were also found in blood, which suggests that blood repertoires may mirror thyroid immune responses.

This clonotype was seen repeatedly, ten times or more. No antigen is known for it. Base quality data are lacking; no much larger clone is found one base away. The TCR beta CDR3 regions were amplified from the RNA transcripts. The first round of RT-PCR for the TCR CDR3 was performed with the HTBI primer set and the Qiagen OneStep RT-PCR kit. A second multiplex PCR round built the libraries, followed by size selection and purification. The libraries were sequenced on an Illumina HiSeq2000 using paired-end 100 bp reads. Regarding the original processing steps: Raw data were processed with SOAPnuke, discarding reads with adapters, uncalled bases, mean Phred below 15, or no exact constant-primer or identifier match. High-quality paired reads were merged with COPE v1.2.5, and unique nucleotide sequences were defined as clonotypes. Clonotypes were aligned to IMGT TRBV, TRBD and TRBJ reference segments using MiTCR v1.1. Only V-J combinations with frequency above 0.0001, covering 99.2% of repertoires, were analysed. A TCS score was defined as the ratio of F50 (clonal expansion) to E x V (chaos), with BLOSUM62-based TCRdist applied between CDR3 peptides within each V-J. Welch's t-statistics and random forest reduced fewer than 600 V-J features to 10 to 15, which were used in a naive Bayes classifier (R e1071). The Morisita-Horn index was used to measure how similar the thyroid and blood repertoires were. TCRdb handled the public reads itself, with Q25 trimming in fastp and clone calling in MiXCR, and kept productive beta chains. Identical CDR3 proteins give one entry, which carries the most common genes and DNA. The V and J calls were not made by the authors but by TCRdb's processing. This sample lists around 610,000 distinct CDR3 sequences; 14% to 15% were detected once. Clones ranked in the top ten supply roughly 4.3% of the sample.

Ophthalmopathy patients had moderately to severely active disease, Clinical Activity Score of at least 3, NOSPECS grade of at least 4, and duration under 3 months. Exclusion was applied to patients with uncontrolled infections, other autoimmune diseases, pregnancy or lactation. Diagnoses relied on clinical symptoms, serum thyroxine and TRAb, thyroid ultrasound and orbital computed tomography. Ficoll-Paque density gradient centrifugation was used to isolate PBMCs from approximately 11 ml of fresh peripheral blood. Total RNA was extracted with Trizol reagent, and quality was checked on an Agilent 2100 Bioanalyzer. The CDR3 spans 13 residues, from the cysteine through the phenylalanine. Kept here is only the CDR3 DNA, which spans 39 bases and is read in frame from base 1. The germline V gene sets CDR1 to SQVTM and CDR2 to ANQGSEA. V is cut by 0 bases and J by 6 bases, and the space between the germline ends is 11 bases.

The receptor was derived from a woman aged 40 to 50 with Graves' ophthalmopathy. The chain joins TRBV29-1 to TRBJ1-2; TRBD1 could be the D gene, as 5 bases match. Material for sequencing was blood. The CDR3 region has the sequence CSVEDQGQHGYTF. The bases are TGCAGCGTTGAAGATCAGGGCCAACATGGCTACACCTTC.